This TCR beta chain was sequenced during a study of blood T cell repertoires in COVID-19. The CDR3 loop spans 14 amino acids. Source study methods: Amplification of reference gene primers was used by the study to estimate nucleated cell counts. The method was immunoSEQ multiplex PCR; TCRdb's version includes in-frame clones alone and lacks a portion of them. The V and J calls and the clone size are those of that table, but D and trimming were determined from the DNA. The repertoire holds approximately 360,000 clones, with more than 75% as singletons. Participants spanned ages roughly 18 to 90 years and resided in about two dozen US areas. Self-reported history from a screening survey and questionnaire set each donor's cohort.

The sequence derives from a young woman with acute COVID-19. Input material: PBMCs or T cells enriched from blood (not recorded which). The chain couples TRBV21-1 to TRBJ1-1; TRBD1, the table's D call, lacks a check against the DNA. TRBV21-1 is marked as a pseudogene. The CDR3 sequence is CASSDRQTNTEAFF. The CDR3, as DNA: TGTGCCAGCAGCGACCGACAGACGAACACTGAAGCTTTCTTT.